The entry that follows covers one T cell receptor beta chain sequence. Germline V gene lookup returns CDR1 GTSNPN and CDR2 SVGIG (reference sequence). V was trimmed by 3 bases and J by 3 bases, leaving 13 bases between them. This CDR3 has 14 amino acids. Regarding treatment: some 20 received Ad26.COV2.S at low or high dose, single or two shots; about 5 received placebo; per-sample allocation not given. It was on day 63 after the first vaccine or placebo injection that samples were taken. The entry originates in a study of Ad26.COV2.S vaccination and SARS-CoV-2 variants. Looking at the study overall: A COV1001 Ad26.COV2.S trial-arm participant provided the sample.

The assay was immunoSEQ multiplex PCR, and TCRdb's table has in-frame clones only and misses some. Seen here are fewer than 800,000 clones, 89% observed once, and the top ten hold about 1.5%. The sequences come from peripheral blood, collected in a trial of Ad26.COV2.S vaccine versus placebo. The receptor comes from a person between 18 and 60 years old who received the Ad26.COV2.S COVID-19 vaccine or a placebo. The V and J genes are TRBV30 and TRBJ2-3, with D possibly being TRBD2 (6 bases). The CDR3 region is CAWSDTSSTDTQYF. DNA of the CDR3: TGTGCCTGGAGCGATACTAGCTCAACAGATACGCAGTATTTT.